This TCR beta chain was sequenced in a study of blood T cell repertoires in COVID-19. The CDR3 loop spans 15 amino acids. V was shortened by 6 bases and J by 0 bases, with 9 bases between the two germline ends. Germline V gene lookup returns CDR1 ENHRY and CDR2 SYGVKD. Seattle enrolled patients during active infection and tracked them longitudinally. Per the study methods: Reference gene primer amplification yielded estimated nucleated cell counts. Data came from immunoSEQ multiplex PCR; TCRdb stores just in-frame clones and leaves some out. Clone size and V and J calls were adopted from that table, with D and trimming inferred from the DNA. Found here are over 150,000 clones, approximately 85% of them singletons; the top ten hold approximately 2.6%.

The specimen sequenced was peripheral blood. The clonotype comes from a woman older than 75 with COVID-19, enrolled during active disease. The chain recombines TRBV10-3 with TRBJ2-6, with D perhaps TRBD1 (5 bases). CDR3 in amino acids: CAISQGISGANVLTF. The CDR3 DNA reads TGTGCCATCAGCCAGGGAATCTCTGGGGCCAACGTCCTGACTTTC.